The next 30 T cell receptor beta chains were all read from a single sample in a study of resident and recirculating memory T cells in vitiligo (dated by TCRdb to the late 2010s). Library method: the immunoSEQ multiplex PCR assay. Drawn from immuneACCESS, this table holds only the in-frame rearrangements with V and J called that TCRdb kept. Clones are partly lost; checked studies trace under half to an unresolved V gene and leave the rest unexplained. Present in this sample are roughly 80,000 clones, about 90% of which were seen just once. The biggest ten clones account for 4% to 5.5% of the sample. Sequences were obtained from blood. These receptors were collected from a male donor with vitiligo.

This chain connects TRBV5-1 to TRBJ2-3, with 7 bases aligning to TRBD1. The CDR3 consists of 13 residues. Germline trimming cut 4 bases from V and 4 bases from J; bases unmatched to any gene: 3. The germline V gene encodes CDR1 SGHRS and CDR2 YFSETQ. The CDR3 is CASSPTGADTQYF. CDR3 in DNA: TGCGCCAGCAGCCCTACAGGGGCAGATACGCAGTATTTT.

The rearrangement joins TRBV6-5 to TRBJ2-3; D is unclear. The CDR3 totals 15 residues. Per germline, CDR1 MNHEY and CDR2 SVGAGI. The V and J ends lost 2 bases and 0 bases respectively, with 9 bases between them. For the CDR3, the DNA is TGTGCCAGCAGTTACGTTGTTACTAGCACAGATACGCAGTATTTT. Protein: CASSYVVTSTDTQYF.

The CDR3 here is CASSWSSNYGYTF. The CDR3 DNA sequence: TGCGCCAGTTCTTGGAGTTCTAACTATGGCTACACCTTC. This chain joins TRBV10-2 and TRBJ1-2; D is unresolved. This CDR3 spans 13 amino acids. Trimming removed 9 bases from V and 0 bases from J, with 11 bases in between. Germline V CDR1 and CDR2: WSHSY, SAAADI.

The chain joins TRBV13 to TRBJ2-3, with 12 nucleotides matching TRBD2. V was clipped by 4 bases and J by 4 bases; unmatched bases: 9. The CDR3 is made up of 17 amino acids. From germline, CDR1 is PRHDT and CDR2 FYEKMQ (reference sequence). The chain's CDR3 is CASSSRGTSGPPDTQYF. The DNA for the CDR3 is TGTGCCAGCAGCTCTAGGGGGACTAGCGGGCCCCCAGATACGCAGTATTTT.

The chain uses TRBV7-2 and TRBJ2-7; 14 nucleotides agree with TRBD2. The CDR3 covers 13 residues. V lost 4 bases to trimming and J lost 12 bases; unmatched junction nucleotides: 5. Germline assignment: CDR1 SGHTA and CDR2 FQGNSA. The chain's CDR3 is CASSSGTSGSRYF. The CDR3 region has the DNA TGTGCCAGCAGCTCCGGGACTAGCGGGAGTAGGTACTTC.

The gene calls are TRBV30 and TRBJ1-4, with a tentative D call TRBD1 (5 bases). Germline V gene data show CDR1 as GTSNPN and CDR2 as SVGIG (reference sequence). This CDR3 has 14 amino acids. Between the trimmed V and J ends, which lost 2 bases and 4 bases, there was a span of 11 bases. CDR3 in amino acids: CAWSSGTYNEKLFF. The CDR3 DNA reads TGTGCCTGGAGTAGCGGGACTTATAATGAAAAACTGTTTTTT.

This sequence joins TRBV15 and TRBJ2-7; TRBD2 aligns across 10 bases. The V segment lost 6 bases and the J segment 1 base; nucleotides outside the gene matches: 6. CDR1 and CDR2 from the germline V gene are LNHNV and YYDKDF (reference sequence). This CDR3 has 15 residues. The CDR3 here is CATSPTSGASYEQYF. CDR3 sequence (DNA): TGTGCCACCAGTCCCACTAGCGGGGCTTCCTACGAGCAGTACTTC.

V and J are TRBV18 and TRBJ2-1; D is uncertain. The CDR3 has 14 amino acids. Trimming stripped 2 bases from V and 8 bases from J, with 13 bases between. The germline V gene has CDR1 KGHSH and CDR2 LQKENI. The CDR3 nucleotides read TGTGCCAGCTCACCAGAACTGCAACGGGATGAGCAGTTCTTC. Protein product: CASSPELQRDEQFF.

The chain carries TRBV28 and TRBJ2-7; 12 nucleotides line up with TRBD2. The CDR3 runs 16 residues. CDR1 is MDHEN, CDR2 SYDVKM, per germline. Trimming cost V 5 bases and J 5 bases; bases outside gene matches: 10. The CDR3: CASSPQLAGGLHEQYF. For the CDR3, the DNA is TGTGCCAGCAGTCCCCAACTAGCGGGAGGCCTTCACGAGCAGTACTTC.

The chain employs TRBV9 and TRBJ2-3, with D possibly being TRBD2 (5 bases). Germline lookup yields CDR1 SGDLS and CDR2 YYNGEE. The CDR3 loop spans 15 amino acids. V lost 5 bases and J lost 2, with 15 bases in between. The CDR3 here is CASRPEAAITDTQYF. The CDR3 DNA sequence: TGTGCCAGCAGACCGGAAGCGGCAATCACAGATACGCAGTATTTT.

The CDR3 DNA reads TGCGCCAGCAGCTGGGCGGGGAATGAGCAGTTCTTC. It is translated as CASSWAGNEQFF. The rearrangement joins TRBV5-1 to TRBJ2-1, with D maybe TRBD2 (6 bases). CDR3 length: 12 residues. The V gene's germline CDR1 is SGHRS and CDR2 YFSETQ. V was cut by 3 bases and J by 7 bases, with 8 bases left in between.

The chain recombines TRBV9 with TRBJ2-1; 9 nucleotides line up with TRBD2. Looked up from germline, CDR1 is SGDLS and CDR2 is YYNGEE. This CDR3 is built from 15 residues. V dropped 3 bases and J dropped 8; count of bases not matched to a gene: 9. The DNA for the CDR3 is TGTGCCAGCAGCGCCATACTAGCGGGCCTCGATGAGCAGTTCTTC. Its protein is CASSAILAGLDEQFF. The whole variable domain, remainder taken from reference TRBV9 and TRBJ2-1, is DSGVTQTPKHLITATGQRVTLRCSPRSGDLSVYWYQQSLDQGLQFLIQYYNGEERAKGNILERFSAQQFPDLHSELNLSSLELGDSALYFCASSAILAGLDEQFFGPGTRLTVL.

V and J are TRBV6-1 and TRBJ2-7; D is perhaps TRBD2 (6 bases). CDR3 length: 12 amino acids. Germline-derived CDR1 and CDR2 are MNHNS and SASEGT. Trimming pared 5 bases from V and 10 bases from J, leaving 15 bases between. CDR3 loop: CASSTSSVTQYF. CDR3 DNA sequence: TGTGCCAGCAGTACCTCTAGCGTCACCCAGTACTTC.

The rearrangement joins TRBV21-1 to TRBJ1-5; the table gives TRBD1 as D, unverified against the DNA. TRBV21-1 is designated a pseudogene. This CDR3 has 14 residues. CDR3 loop: CARDRAEGNQPQHF. The CDR3 region has the DNA TGTGCCAGAGACAGGGCCGAGGGCAATCAGCCCCAGCATTTT.

This clone came up once. J is TRBJ2-3 and V is TRBV6-5; possibly TRBD2 for D (6 bases). The germline CDR1 and CDR2 sequences are MNHEY and SVGAGI. The CDR3 sequence is 12 residues long. V was pared by 6 bases and J by 5 bases, with 9 bases between. The CDR3 here is CASSPGGDTQYF. The DNA for the CDR3 is TGTGCCAGCAGCCCCGGGGGAGATACGCAGTATTTT.

This clone was found once. The chain couples TRBV5-1 to TRBJ1-5, with a weak D call TRBD1 (5 bases). CDR1 SGHRS and CDR2 YFSETQ come from the germline V gene. CDR3 size: 15 residues. V lost 4 bases and J 6 bases, leaving 17 bases between the germline ends. Here the CDR3 DNA reads TGCGCCAGCAGCCCAATGCCGGGGGATGGTCAGCCCCAGCATTTT. Amino acids: CASSPMPGDGQPQHF.

The gene calls are TRBV5-1 and TRBJ1-2; D possibly corresponds to TRBD1 (5 bases). The V and J ends lost 4 bases and 8 bases respectively, with 21 bases between them. Germline V gene data show CDR1 as SGHRS and CDR2 as YFSETQ. The CDR3 covers 15 residues. CDR3 nucleotide sequence: TGCGCCAGCAGCCCTGCTGAGGCAGGGATGAACGGCTACACCTTC. Amino acids: CASSPAEAGMNGYTF. Filled out from reference TRBV5-1 and TRBJ1-2, the complete variable domain reads KAGVTQTPRYLIKTRGQQVTLSCSPISGHRSVSWYQQTPGQGLQFLFEYFSETQRNKGNFPGRFSGRQFSNSRSEMNVSTLELGDSALYLCASSPAEAGMNGYTFGSGTRLTVV.

This clone was picked up one time. The gene calls are TRBV27 and TRBJ2-1; D not resolved. The CDR3 has 10 residues. Trimming stripped 9 bases from V and 6 bases from J, with 6 bases between. CDR1 MNHEY and CDR2 SMNVEV come from the germline V gene (reference sequence). The DNA for the CDR3 is TGTGCCAGGTCGAGCAATGAGCAGTTCTTC. It encodes CARSSNEQFF.

The chain is built from TRBV7-9 and TRBJ2-1; 9 bases are a match to TRBD2. The trim removed 3 bases at V and 9 bases at J, leaving 9 bases unmatched. The CDR3 is 15 residues long. Germline V gene sequence: CDR1 SEHNR, CDR2 FQNEAQ (reference sequence). CDR3 bases: TGTGCCAGCAGCTTGTCAGCGGGAGGTGCTGTTGAGCAGTTCTTC. It yields the protein CASSLSAGGAVEQFF.

The chain combines TRBV19 with TRBJ2-7, with a weak D call TRBD1 (6 bases). Trimming stripped 10 bases from V and 1 base from J, with 17 bases between. The CDR3 is 14 amino acids. Germline V gives CDR1 LNHDA, CDR2 SQIVND (reference sequence). CDR3 nucleotide sequence: TGTGCCACTACACAGGGACGAACTTCCTACGAGCAGTACTTC. It specifies CATTQGRTSYEQYF.

V and J are TRBV9 and TRBJ2-4; perhaps TRBD1 as D (6 bases). Germline CDR1 and CDR2: SGDLS and YYNGEE. V was clipped by 0 bases and J by 0 bases, with 10 bases between them. The CDR3 contains 16 residues. The CDR3 sequence is CASSVGTELAKNIQYF. The DNA for the CDR3 is TGTGCCAGCAGCGTAGGGACAGAATTAGCCAAAAACATTCAGTACTTC. Combining the CDR3 with reference TRBV9 and TRBJ2-4 gives the whole variable domain DSGVTQTPKHLITATGQRVTLRCSPRSGDLSVYWYQQSLDQGLQFLIQYYNGEERAKGNILERFSAQQFPDLHSELNLSSLELGDSALYFCASSVGTELAKNIQYFGAGTRLSVL.

This chain connects TRBV27 to TRBJ2-2; the match to TRBD2 covers 7 bases. This CDR3 region has 16 residues. Germline values: CDR1 MNHEY, CDR2 SMNVEV (reference sequence). The junction had 6 bases not matched to a gene; V was cut back by 0 bases and J by 5 bases. The DNA of the CDR3 is TGTGCCAGCAGTTTATCGGTCGCGGGAGTTACCGGGGAGCTGTTTTTT. It yields the protein CASSLSVAGVTGELFF.

The genes are TRBV5-1 and TRBJ2-7, with D perhaps TRBD2 (5 bases). Trimming pared 4 bases from V and 5 bases from J, leaving 16 bases between. This CDR3 is built from 14 residues. The germline V gene has CDR1 SGHRS and CDR2 YFSETQ. The chain's CDR3 is CASSPGLVGNEQYF. CDR3 bases: TGCGCCAGCAGCCCTGGACTTGTGGGAAACGAGCAGTACTTC.

The gene calls are TRBV2 and TRBJ1-5, with 7 bases matching TRBD1. Looked up from germline, CDR1 is SNHLY and CDR2 is FYNNEI. The ends lost 5 bases at V and 5 bases at J; junction bases unmatched: 3. This CDR3 is 13 amino acids long. The CDR3 coding sequence is TGTGCCAGCAGTTCGGACAGGTATCAGCCCCAGCATTTT. It encodes CASSSDRYQPQHF.

V usage is TRBV30 and J usage is TRBJ2-7, with 10 bases lining up with TRBD1. J lost 0 bases, V lost 3 bases, and 8 bases had no gene match. Germline V lookup: CDR1 GTSNPN, CDR2 SVGIG (reference sequence). CDR3 length equals 16 residues. The CDR3 loop reads CAWRDRGRTFSYEQYF. Here the CDR3 DNA reads TGTGCCTGGAGAGACAGGGGGCGAACCTTCTCCTACGAGCAGTACTTC.

DNA for the CDR3: TGTGCCATCTCGGACAGGGGGCTAGCCAAAAACATTCAGTACTTC. This gives the protein CAISDRGLAKNIQYF. The V and J genes are TRBV10-3 and TRBJ2-4; 11 bases are a match to TRBD1. Per germline, CDR1 ENHRY and CDR2 SYGVKD. V lost 8 bases and J lost 0; bases outside the gene matches: 3. This CDR3 has 15 residues.

V gene TRBV5-4 combines with J gene TRBJ2-5; TRBD2 matches 7 bases. This CDR3 comprises 16 residues. J was trimmed by 4 bases and V by 4 bases; bases with no gene match: 13. Germline CDR1 is SGHNT and CDR2 is YYREEE (reference sequence). The CDR3 reads CASSPVGGRVAETQYF. Written as DNA, the CDR3 is TGTGCCAGCAGCCCCGTAGGAGGGAGGGTCGCAGAGACCCAGTACTTC.

J is TRBJ2-2 and V is TRBV7-3; TRBD1 agrees at 10 bases. The V gene end was trimmed by 5 bases and the J gene end by 3 bases; junction bases not matched to a gene: 6. Germline-derived CDR1 and CDR2 are SGHTA and FQGTGA. This CDR3 has 16 amino acids. The DNA for the CDR3 is TGTGCCAGCAGCCCCTATGGACAGGGGGACACCGGGGAGCTGTTTTTT. Translation gives CASSPYGQGDTGELFF.

The rearrangement uses TRBV6-5 and TRBJ2-1; 9 positions agree with TRBD1. Germline trimming cut 3 bases from V and 6 bases from J; bases unmatched to any gene: 6. Germline-derived CDR1 and CDR2 are MNHEY and SVGAGI. This CDR3 has 15 residues. CDR3 sequence (DNA): TGTGCCAGCAGTTATAGGACAGGGGCAGGCAATGAGCAGTTCTTC. This translates into CASSYRTGAGNEQFF.

V and J are TRBV5-8 and TRBJ1-1; possible D gene TRBD1, 6 bases. Germline CDR1 SGHTS, CDR2 YDEGEE. The V gene lost 3 bases and the J gene lost 1 base, with 13 bases spanning the gap. This CDR3 is built from 15 residues. In DNA form, the CDR3 reads TGTGCCAGCAGCTCTCGCGGGGGGCCGAACACTGAAGCTTTCTTT. Translating gives CASSSRGGPNTEAFF.